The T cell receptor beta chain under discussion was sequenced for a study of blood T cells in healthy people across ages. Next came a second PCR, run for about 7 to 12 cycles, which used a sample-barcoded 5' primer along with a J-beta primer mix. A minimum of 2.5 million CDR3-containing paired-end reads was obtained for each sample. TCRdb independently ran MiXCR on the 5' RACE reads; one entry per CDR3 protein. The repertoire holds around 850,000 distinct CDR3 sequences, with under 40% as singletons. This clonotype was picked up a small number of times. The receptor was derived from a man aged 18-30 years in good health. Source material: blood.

CDR3 nucleotide sequence: TGTGCCAGCTCACGGACATCTTGGACAGAGAACTACGAGCAGTACTTC. It yields the protein CASSRTSWTENYEQYF. The chain couples TRBV18 to TRBJ2-7; a weak D match, TRBD1 (6 bases). Germline V lookup: CDR1 KGHSH, CDR2 LQKENI. Trimming cost V 4 bases and J 3 bases, with 19 bases left between them. The CDR3 covers 16 residues.